One and the same sample provided the 25 T cell receptor beta chains below, sequenced in a study of regulatory T cells in long-lasting Graves disease. Arm-PCR of CDR3 regions and iRepertoire HTBI primers were used to build TCR beta libraries. Via MiXCR, TCRdb re-called the multiplex PCR reads, giving one row per CDR3 protein. The sample contains fewer than 400,000 distinct CDR3 sequences, less than 25% of which appear only once. Time point described: persistent/refractory GD, antithyroid drugs over 5 years with positive TRAb. The authors made the TCR library using RNA they extracted from PBMCs. Here the sequenced sample was peripheral blood mononuclear cells (PBMCs), taken when the disease was refractory, from a patient treated with antithyroid drugs. Receptors originate from a female donor with Graves disease.

CDR3 bases: TGCAGTGCGGACTCTCCGCGGATAATGAACACTGAAGCTTTCTTT. It specifies CSADSPRIMNTEAFF. This chain joins TRBV20-1 and TRBJ1-1; no clear D. Trimming took 6 bases from V and 0 from J, leaving 17 bases between them. Germline values: CDR1 DFQATT, CDR2 SNEGSKA (reference sequence). CDR3 size: 15 residues.

There are a few counts of this clonotype. The CDR3 region is CASSFSGAGGPPGELFF. CDR3 in DNA: TGTGCCAGCAGTTTTAGTGGAGCGGGAGGGCCCCCCGGGGAGCTGTTTTTT. The rearrangement joins TRBV12-3 or TRBV12-4 to TRBJ2-2, with TRBD2 matching over 10 bases. The CDR3 sequence is 17 residues long. V lost 3 bases and J lost 6; bases outside the gene matches: 10.

This clonotype was observed at least ten times. This chain connects TRBV3-1 to TRBJ1-1; D uncertain. The V and J ends lost 5 bases and 4 bases respectively, with 11 bases between them. CDR3 length equals 13 residues. Germline V gene data show CDR1 as LGHDT and CDR2 as YNNKEL (reference sequence). This CDR3 is CASSFLRVTEAFF. The CDR3 nucleotides read TGTGCCAGCAGCTTCCTGAGGGTCACTGAAGCTTTCTTT.

The chain links TRBV7-2 to TRBJ2-7; D tentatively reads TRBD1 or TRBD2 (6 bases each). In germline, CDR1 is SGHTA, CDR2 FQGNSA. V lost 5 bases and J lost 4, with 15 bases in between. The CDR3 covers 14 residues. The CDR3 DNA sequence: TGTGCCAGCAGCCTCCTCCGAGGGGGGTACGAGCAGTACTTC. It yields the protein CASSLLRGGYEQYF.

There are many counts of this clonotype. The chain is built from TRBV6-5 and TRBJ2-5; TRBD2 matches at 8 bases. The CDR3 sequence is 16 residues long. V was clipped by 2 bases and J by 1 base; unmatched bases: 6. The V gene's germline CDR1 is MNHEY and CDR2 SVGAGI. CDR3: CASSYTLAGSQETQYF. CDR3 nucleotide sequence: TGTGCCAGCAGTTACACCCTAGCGGGCAGCCAAGAGACCCAGTACTTC.

This sequence joins TRBV24-1 and TRBJ2-2; D unresolved. Trimming cost V 4 bases and J 0 bases, with 5 bases left between them. Per the germline V gene, CDR1 is KGHDR and CDR2 is SFDVKD. CDR3 size: 14 residues. The CDR3 DNA follows: TGTGCCACCAGTGACCCGTCGAACACCGGGGAGCTGTTTTTT. Its translation: CATSDPSNTGELFF.

Many counts were recorded for this clonotype. The rearrangement uses TRBV7-8 and TRBJ1-1; D remains unclear. The CDR3 runs 17 residues. The germline V gene encodes CDR1 SGHVS and CDR2 FQNEAQ. V was clipped by 7 bases and J by 1 base, with 22 bases between them. CDR3 nucleotide sequence: TGTGCCAGCACCACCCCCCAACGGGGAGGGCCGAACACTGAAGCTTTCTTT. Translating gives CASTTPQRGGPNTEAFF.

This clonotype was seen ten or more times. The chain is built from TRBV7-8 and TRBJ2-7; 7 nucleotides agree with TRBD2. The junction had 7 bases not matched to a gene; V was cut back by 1 base and J by 4 bases. CDR3 length: 15 residues. Germline V gene sequence: CDR1 SGHVS, CDR2 FQNEAQ. CDR3 DNA: TGTGCCAGCAGCTTAGGCGGGGGACCTCCGTACGAGCAGTACTTC. Translating gives CASSLGGGPPYEQYF.

In this sample, this clonotype turned up many times. The gene calls are TRBV7-2 and TRBJ1-2, with D possibly matching TRBD1 (6 bases). V was clipped by 5 bases and J by 4 bases, with 11 bases between them. Per the germline V gene, CDR1 is SGHTA and CDR2 is FQGNSA. CDR3 length equals 13 residues. The DNA for the CDR3 is TGTGCCAGCAGCAGGGGGGGGACCTATGGCTACACCTTC. This encodes CASSRGGTYGYTF.

The table lists this clonotype with many counts. This chain links TRBV3-1 with TRBJ1-2; the D gene is possibly TRBD1 (5 bases). The CDR3 extends over 15 amino acids. V lost 6 bases to trimming and J lost 8 bases, with 22 bases between them. Germline CDR1 is LGHDT and CDR2 is YNNKEL (reference sequence). The chain's CDR3 is CASSPSLDSALGYTF. The CDR3, as DNA: TGTGCCAGCAGTCCTTCATTAGACAGCGCGTTGGGCTACACCTTC.

Only a few counts were recorded for this clonotype. This rearrangement joins TRBV28 to TRBJ1-3; D call uncertain. Germline-derived CDR1 and CDR2 are MDHEN and SYDVKM. V gave up 1 base and J gave up 7 bases, with 2 bases separating them. The CDR3 runs 11 residues. The CDR3 nucleotides are TGTGCCAGCAGTTTATACAACACCATATATTTT. Translation gives CASSLYNTIYF.

Only a few counts were recorded for this clonotype. CDR3: CASESVGESVGELFF. As DNA, the CDR3 is TGCGCCAGCGAGTCAGTAGGGGAATCCGTCGGGGAGCTGTTTTTT. The rearrangement joins TRBV10-2 to TRBJ2-2; possibly TRBD1 for D (5 bases). V dropped 8 bases and J dropped 7 bases, with 20 bases sitting between them. The germline V gene has CDR1 WSHSY and CDR2 SAAADI. The CDR3 covers 15 residues.

With regard to this clonotype: A read error may explain this, as a much larger clone is one base away. The V and J genes are TRBV6-9 and TRBJ2-7; D might be TRBD1 (6 bases). The CDR3 contains 14 residues. CDR1 MNHGY and CDR2 SVAAGI come from the germline V gene. The CDR3: CASSNSDSPYEQYF. The CDR3 DNA sequence: TGTGCCAGCAGTAATTCGGACAGCCCCTACGAGCAGTACTTC.

This clonotype was counted ten times or more. The chain couples TRBV7-2 to TRBJ2-7; a possible D gene is TRBD2 (5 bases). The germline V gene has CDR1 SGHTA and CDR2 FQGNSA. Trimming shortened V by 4 bases and J by 6 bases, and 16 bases separated the two germline ends. The CDR3 covers 14 residues. DNA of the CDR3: TGTGCCAGCAGCTCCGGGCCTAGCTGGGGCGAGCAGTACTTC. Translated, it gives CASSSGPSWGEQYF.

This chain connects TRBV2 to TRBJ2-1; weak D call: TRBD2 (6 bases). Trimming removed 6 bases from V and 3 bases from J, with 9 bases in between. Germline V lookup: CDR1 SNHLY, CDR2 FYNNEI. This CDR3 has 13 amino acids. The CDR3: CASSGSFYNEQFF. CDR3 DNA sequence: TGTGCCAGCAGCGGGAGCTTCTACAATGAGCAGTTCTTC.

The rearrangement joins TRBV7-2 to TRBJ2-5; 7 nucleotides match TRBD2. CDR3 length: 16 amino acids. V gave up 0 bases and J gave up 2 bases; unmatched junction bases: 6. Germline CDR1 and CDR2: SGHTA and FQGNSA. The CDR3 DNA reads TGTGCCAGCAGCTTAGCCCCCAGCGGGGCTCAAGAGACCCAGTACTTC. Its protein product is CASSLAPSGAQETQYF.

This clonotype was picked up many times. The genes are TRBV6-2 or TRBV6-3 and TRBJ2-5, with D tentatively TRBD1 or TRBD2 (5 bases each). Germline CDR1 is MNHEY and CDR2 is SVGEGT. Deletions cut 8 bases from V and 4 bases from J, with 23 bases between. This CDR3 has 16 residues. This CDR3 is CASGAGTLGGRETQYF. CDR3 bases: TGTGCCAGCGGGGCAGGGACCCTCGGTGGAAGAGAGACCCAGTACTTC.

This clonotype was picked up a small number of times. The chain recombines TRBV6-2 or TRBV6-3 with TRBJ2-7, with 8 nucleotides matching TRBD1. This CDR3 is built from 14 residues. The germline gives CDR1 MNHEY, CDR2 SVGEGT. V shed 6 bases and J 1 base; nucleotides not matched to a gene: 5. In DNA form, the CDR3 reads TGTGCCAGCAGGAAGGACAGGGTTTCCTACGAGCAGTACTTC. It is translated as CASRKDRVSYEQYF.

This clonotype occurred many times. This rearrangement joins TRBV5-1 to TRBJ1-4, with 7 bases aligning to TRBD1. The CDR3 contains 15 residues. CDR1 SGHRS and CDR2 YFSETQ come from the germline V gene. Trimming took 5 bases from V and 4 from J; bases not matched to a gene: 8. The CDR3 sequence is CASRPTGQDNEKLFF. CDR3 DNA: TGCGCCAGCAGACCTACCGGACAGGATAATGAAAAACTGTTTTTT.

This clonotype was detected a few times. V gene TRBV7-2 combines with J gene TRBJ2-2, with TRBD2 identical over 9 bases. Germline V CDR1 and CDR2: SGHTA, FQGNSA. The CDR3 runs to 15 residues. The V and J ends lost 3 bases and 7 bases, in that order; junction bases with no gene match: 6. The DNA for the CDR3 is TGTGCCAGCAGCTTGGGGGCGGGAGGGCTCGGGGAGCTGTTTTTT. Protein sequence: CASSLGAGGLGELFF.

The V call is TRBV6-1, the J call TRBJ2-7, with 8 bases fitting TRBD1. The germline V gene has CDR1 MNHNS and CDR2 SASEGT. This CDR3 is 15 amino acids long. The V gene end was trimmed by 7 bases and the J gene end by 5 bases; junction bases not matched to a gene: 13. The CDR3 reads CASTLPGTGGNEQYF. The CDR3 region has the DNA TGTGCCAGCACCCTCCCGGGGACAGGCGGCAACGAGCAGTACTTC.

Of note for this clonotype: A read error is possible here, since a much larger clone lies one base away. The chain recombines TRBV28 with TRBJ1-5, with D perhaps TRBD1 (5 bases). The CDR3 runs 15 residues. CDR1 and CDR2 (germline): MDHEN, SYDVKM. Trimming took 6 bases from V and 5 from J, leaving 17 bases between them. Here the CDR3 reads CASSVHRGFDQPQHF. CDR3 in DNA: TGTGCCAGCAGCGTCCATCGGGGGTTCGATCAGCCCCAGCATTTT. Combining the CDR3 with reference TRBV28 and TRBJ1-5 gives the whole variable domain DVKVTQSSRYLVKRTGEKVFLECVQDMDHENMFWYRQDPGLGLRLIYFSYDVKMKEKGDIPEGYSVSREKKERFSLILESASTNQTSMYLCASSVHRGFDQPQHFGDGTRLSIL.

This clonotype was seen repeatedly, ten times or more. The chain is built from TRBV7-2 and TRBJ2-5, with D possibly being TRBD2 (7 bases). V gave up 5 bases and J gave up 4 bases, with 14 bases separating them. The V gene's germline CDR1 is SGHTA and CDR2 FQGNSA. The CDR3 has 14 amino acids. The CDR3 DNA reads as TGTGCCAGCAGCACACGGGGGGCTGCAGAGACCCAGTACTTC. Translation: CASSTRGAAETQYF.

This clonotype was recorded a few times. The V call is TRBV7-6, the J call TRBJ2-3; TRBD2 matches at 14 bases. Trimming at V came to 1 base and at J to 3 bases, leaving 6 bases not matched to a gene. This CDR3 comprises 18 residues. Germline V CDR1 and CDR2: SGHVS, FNYEAQ. CDR3 DNA sequence: TGTGCCAGCAGCTTAGATGGACTAGCGGGAGGTGGAACAGATACGCAGTATTTT. This translates into CASSLDGLAGGGTDTQYF.

This clonotype was recorded a few times. The J gene is TRBJ2-1, the V gene TRBV12-3 or TRBV12-4, with D maybe TRBD1 (5 bases). The CDR3 has 14 amino acids. V shed 4 bases and J shed 1 base, with 8 bases lying between them. This chain's CDR3 is CASSSRVSYNEQFF. The CDR3, as DNA: TGTGCCAGCAGTTCCAGGGTTTCCTACAATGAGCAGTTCTTC.